The 21 T cell receptor beta chains given below trace back to one sample, sequenced in a study of cytomegalovirus exposure and HLA in healthy donors. Assay used: immunoSEQ multiplex PCR; TCRdb lists only in-frame clones, some missing. The sample includes approximately 220,000 clones, 90% to 95% of them seen just once. The specimen was PBMCs. These receptors were obtained from a woman aged 18 to 35 in good health and CMV-seronegative.

The chain carries TRBV7-6 and TRBJ1-1; D perhaps matches TRBD1 (6 bases). There are 17 residues in the CDR3. Trimming took 10 bases from V and 1 from J, leaving 25 bases between them. Germline lookup yields CDR1 SGHVS and CDR2 FNYEAQ. CDR3 in DNA: TGTGCCACCGCCCTCTCGGGACACCGCTTACCGAACACTGAAGCTTTCTTT. Translated: CATALSGHRLPNTEAFF.

The chain joins TRBV20-1 to TRBJ2-5, with D perhaps TRBD2 (5 bases). There are 11 residues in the CDR3. The germline V gene has CDR1 DFQATT and CDR2 SNEGSKA (reference sequence). V dropped 6 bases and J dropped 3 bases, with 8 bases sitting between them. The CDR3, as DNA: TGCAGTGCAGAGGGAAAAGAGACCCAGTACTTC. Translation: CSAEGKETQYF.

The count of this clone is one. The chain carries TRBV20-1 and TRBJ2-7; no clear D. Germline V gene lookup returns CDR1 DFQATT and CDR2 SNEGSKA (reference sequence). This CDR3 region has 11 residues. V was pared by 3 bases and J by 6 bases, with 9 bases between. CDR3 protein: CSARVVGEQYF. As DNA, the CDR3 is TGCAGTGCTAGGGTAGTCGGCGAGCAGTACTTC.

J is TRBJ2-5 and V is TRBV9; unclear D gene. CDR1 is SGDLS and CDR2 is YYNGEE in the germline V gene. CDR3 size: 14 residues. Trimming removed 0 bases at V and 5 bases at J, with 11 bases between. The CDR3 DNA reads as TGTGCCAGCAGCGTAGCAGGTGGAATGGAGACCCAGTACTTC. Amino acids: CASSVAGGMETQYF.

V usage is TRBV6-1 and J usage is TRBJ2-1; 13 nucleotides line up with TRBD2. Germline assignment: CDR1 MNHNS and CDR2 SASEGT. This CDR3 region has 14 residues. Trimming removed 6 bases from V and 6 bases from J; junction bases left unmatched: 2. CDR3 DNA: TGTGCCAGCAGGAGACTAGCGGGAGGCAATGAGCAGTTCTTC. Translation: CASRRLAGGNEQFF.

The J gene is TRBJ1-5, the V gene TRBV11-2; 9 bases match TRBD1. J lost 7 bases, V lost 2 bases, and 6 bases had no gene match. CDR3 size: 15 residues. The germline V gene has CDR1 SGHAT and CDR2 FQNNGV. CDR3 loop: CASSLTGGAKQPQHF. The CDR3 DNA is TGTGCCAGCAGCTTAACAGGGGGCGCGAAACAGCCCCAGCATTTT.

The chain couples TRBV6-5 to TRBJ1-2; D not resolved. The CDR3 consists of 12 residues. Trimming stripped 5 bases from V and 5 bases from J, with 9 bases between. CDR1 MNHEY and CDR2 SVGAGI come from the germline V gene. The CDR3 DNA reads as TGTGCCAGCAGTCCTACTGAATATGGCTACACCTTC. Translated: CASSPTEYGYTF.

J is TRBJ2-7 and V is TRBV6-5; TRBD1 aligns across 9 bases. CDR1 and CDR2 (germline): MNHEY, SVGAGI. V was pared by 6 bases and J by 4 bases, with 10 bases of the junction left unmatched. The CDR3 has 15 amino acids. The CDR3 DNA sequence: TGTGCCAGCAGACCCCCCGGGACAGGGAAATACGAGCAGTACTTC. Translated, it gives CASRPPGTGKYEQYF.

Here the CDR3 DNA reads TGTGCCAGCAGCTGGCCTTTCTCCAATGAGCAGTTCTTC. Protein: CASSWPFSNEQFF. The V and J genes are TRBV7-7 and TRBJ2-1, with D unresolved. The germline V and J ends were trimmed by 4 bases and 6 bases, with 10 bases remaining between them. In germline, CDR1 is SSHAT, CDR2 FNYEAQ (reference sequence). CDR3 length equals 13 residues.

The chain recombines TRBV6-1 with TRBJ1-2; no clear D gene. CDR3 size: 14 residues. The germline V and J ends were trimmed by 1 base and 4 bases, with 10 bases remaining between them. Per the germline V gene, CDR1 is MNHNS and CDR2 is SASEGT. As DNA, the CDR3 is TGTGCCAGCAGTGAAGGGCGAGGGTTCTATGGCTACACCTTC. This codes for CASSEGRGFYGYTF.

This chain connects TRBV11-2 to TRBJ2-1; D is unresolved. The length of the CDR3 is 15 residues. V lost 1 base to trimming and J lost 8 bases, with 15 bases between them. Germline V lookup: CDR1 SGHAT, CDR2 FQNNGV. In nucleotides, the CDR3 is TGTGCCAGCAGCTTAGTGTCATCTTACCGGGATGAGCAGTTCTTC. It translates to CASSLVSSYRDEQFF.

This rearrangement joins TRBV5-6 to TRBJ2-7; D is possibly TRBD2 (6 bases). Trimming took 4 bases from V and 0 from J, leaving 11 bases between them. The germline gives CDR1 SGHDT, CDR2 YYEEEE. The CDR3 length is 14 residues. The CDR3 DNA sequence: TGTGCCAGCAGCCCAGCGGGCACCTCCTACGAGCAGTACTTC. It is translated as CASSPAGTSYEQYF. The variable domain in full, completed from reference TRBV5-6 and TRBJ2-7, reads DAGVTQSPTHLIKTRGQQVTLRCSPKSGHDTVSWYQQALGQGPQFIFQYYEEEERQRGNFPDRFSGHQFPNYSSELNVNALLLGDSALYLCASSPAGTSYEQYFGPGTRLTVT.

This clone appeared a single time. This chain joins TRBV27 and TRBJ2-1; the D gene is possibly TRBD2 (5 bases). CDR1 is MNHEY and CDR2 is SMNVEV in the germline V gene (reference sequence). There are 17 residues in the CDR3. V was cut by 6 bases and J by 1 base, with 19 bases left in between. The CDR3 is CASSPSVGDVSYNEQFF. Written as DNA, the CDR3 is TGTGCCAGCAGCCCCTCGGTGGGAGACGTATCCTACAATGAGCAGTTCTTC.

There are many counts of this clone. The gene calls are TRBV25-1 and TRBJ1-2; D might be TRBD1 (6 bases). Trimming removed 4 bases at V and 4 bases at J, with 7 bases between. Germline lookup yields CDR1 MGHDK and CDR2 SYGVNS. The CDR3 loop spans 12 amino acids. The CDR3 region is CASSGTVYGYTF. As DNA, the CDR3 is TGTGCCAGCAGTGGGACAGTCTATGGCTACACCTTC.

To note about this clone: Additional DNA sequences in this sample encode the identical CDR3. The chain carries TRBV7-9 and TRBJ2-7; possibly TRBD2 for D (6 bases). The germline V gene encodes CDR1 SEHNR and CDR2 FQNEAQ (reference sequence). V lost 5 bases to trimming and J lost 1 base, with 9 bases between them. CDR3 length: 13 amino acids. The CDR3 bases are TGTGCCAGCAGCCCGACTAGTTCCTACGAGCAGTACTTC. Encoded protein: CASSPTSSYEQYF.

The chain joins TRBV7-8 to TRBJ2-2; possible D gene TRBD2, 5 bases. The CDR3 has 17 residues. V shed 3 bases and J shed 4 bases, with 18 bases lying between them. The V gene's germline CDR1 is SGHVS and CDR2 FQNEAQ. The CDR3 bases are TGTGCCAGCAGCTTTATAATCCTTCTTGAGGGCACCGGGGAGCTGTTTTTT. It yields the protein CASSFIILLEGTGELFF.

The V and J genes are TRBV5-1 and TRBJ1-1; no clear D. V was shortened by 0 bases and J by 0 bases, with 6 bases between the two germline ends. This CDR3 comprises 14 residues. Per germline, CDR1 SGHRS and CDR2 YFSETQ. CDR3 nucleotide sequence: TGCGCCAGCAGCTTGGCCATTGTGAACACTGAAGCTTTCTTT. Its translation: CASSLAIVNTEAFF.

This chain uses TRBV6-6 with TRBJ2-7, with 9 bases matching TRBD1. V lost 3 bases, J lost 5 bases, and 11 bases stayed unmatched. Germline lookup yields CDR1 MNHNY and CDR2 SVGAGI (reference sequence). The CDR3 runs to 16 residues. CDR3 in DNA: TGTGCCAGCAGTTATTCGGTAACAGGGGGCCCAGACGAGCAGTACTTC. Translated, it gives CASSYSVTGGPDEQYF.

This clone was seen a few times. The CDR3 DNA is TGTGCCAGCAGAGGGATGCGCGGGGTGACAGATACGCAGTATTTT. Translating it yields CASRGMRGVTDTQYF. The V gene is TRBV7-9, the J gene TRBJ2-3; possible D gene TRBD2, 6 bases. Germline V gene data show CDR1 as SEHNR and CDR2 as FQNEAQ (reference sequence). The CDR3 loop spans 15 amino acids. Trimming took off 6 bases at V and 3 bases at J, with 16 bases between the two ends. The full variable domain, completed using reference TRBV7-9 and TRBJ2-3, is DTGVSQNPRHKITKRGQNVTFRCDPISEHNRLYWYRQTLGQGPEFLTYFQNEAQLEKSRLLSDRFSAERPKGSFSTLEIQRTEQGDSAMYLCASRGMRGVTDTQYFGPGTRLTVL.

This clone was seen once. The chain joins TRBV28 to TRBJ1-5; 9 bases are shared with TRBD1. The junction had 7 bases not matched to a gene; V was cut back by 5 bases and J by 5 bases. Germline V gene lookup returns CDR1 MDHEN and CDR2 SYDVKM. The CDR3 has 15 amino acids. The CDR3 reads CASSNRDRDHQPQHF. The CDR3 DNA is TGTGCCAGCAGTAACCGGGACAGGGATCATCAGCCCCAGCATTTT.

The chain is built from TRBV18 and TRBJ1-3; 7 bases line up with TRBD1. The trim removed 3 bases at V and 0 bases at J, leaving 8 bases unmatched. This CDR3 comprises 17 residues. Per germline, CDR1 KGHSH and CDR2 LQKENI. This CDR3 is CASSPAGQIRSGNTIYF. CDR3 coding DNA: TGTGCCAGCTCACCCGCGGGACAGATCCGCTCTGGAAACACCATATATTTT.